This T cell receptor beta chain stems from a study of tissue T cells after allogeneic stem cell transplantation. General study findings and limits: Across patients, clones rarely overlapped, yet motif clusters were shared tissue-specifically. The patient cohort was small and clinically heterogeneous, with limited sampling depth. Anatomically similar tissues had similar TCR repertoires within each patient.

In germline, CDR1 is NSQYPW, CDR2 LRSPGD (reference sequence). This CDR3 contains 14 residues. The ends were cut back, 0 bases at V and 5 bases at J, with 7 bases in the middle. Assay used: immunoSEQ multiplex PCR; TCRdb lists only in-frame clones, some missing. The table shows around 7,000 clones, with roughly half occurring only once. This clone has just a few counts. Its antigen is unidentified. Gene names are the mouse ones. The missing CDR3 end, 1 residue past where the read stops, is filled in from the germline J gene. Sample time point: mouse harvest day 7 after allogeneic transplant. The graft held 10^6 splenic CD5+ T cells and 10^7 T-cell-depleted bone marrow cells. B6 (H2b) cells into BALB/c (H2d) mice; tissues taken at day 7 or 14.

The genes are TRBV1 and TRBJ1-4, with D perhaps matching TRBD1 (6 bases). This clonotype originated in a female BALB/c mouse given C57BL/6 T cells with graft-versus-host disease after an allogeneic hematopoietic cell transplant. Sequencing used lymph node tissue. The CDR3: CTCSAEQGNERLFF. CDR3 DNA (partial): TGCACCTGCAGTGCAGAACAGGGAAACGAAAGATTATTT.